One sample yielded the 21 T cell receptor beta chains listed below, sequenced in a study of cytomegalovirus exposure and HLA in healthy donors. The repertoire was sequenced with immunoSEQ multiplex PCR; TCRdb's copy has only in-frame clones and lacks some. The repertoire holds about 110,000 clones, with around 85% as singletons. Sequenced material: PBMCs. The receptors derive from a woman aged 18-30 years in good health and CMV-seronegative.

V and J are TRBV7-9 and TRBJ1-1; 10 nucleotides line up with TRBD1. V lost 5 bases, J lost 1 base, and 13 bases stayed unmatched. The length of the CDR3 is 18 residues. The V gene's germline CDR1 is SEHNR and CDR2 FQNEAQ (reference sequence). Written as DNA, the CDR3 is TGTGCCAGCAGCGCCGGGGACAGGGGCACGTGGAAGAACACTGAAGCTTTCTTT. Its translation: CASSAGDRGTWKNTEAFF.

V usage is TRBV28 and J usage is TRBJ2-7; D might be TRBD1 (6 bases). V dropped 6 bases and J dropped 4 bases, with 19 bases sitting between them. CDR1 is MDHEN and CDR2 is SYDVKM in the germline V gene. The CDR3 sequence is 15 residues long. The CDR3 DNA is TGTGCCAGCAGGCCTACAGGGTCCGCACGGTACGAGCAGTACTTC. This gives the protein CASRPTGSARYEQYF.

This chain links TRBV23-1 with TRBJ1-6; TRBD1 might be the D (6 bases). TRBV23-1 is an ORF for which the function is uncertain. The CDR3 consists of 13 residues. Trimming removed 8 bases from V and 6 bases from J, with 11 bases in between. The CDR3: CASSRGLNSPLHF. The CDR3 region has the DNA TGCGCCAGCTCCAGGGGTCTTAATTCACCCCTCCACTTT.

The gene calls are TRBV2 and TRBJ1-5; D not resolved. This CDR3 contains 14 residues. V lost 4 bases and J lost 3, with 10 bases in between. Germline V gene lookup returns CDR1 SNHLY and CDR2 FYNNEI. CDR3 region: CASSVGRSNQPQHF. For the CDR3, the DNA is TGTGCCAGCAGTGTAGGCAGGTCCAATCAGCCCCAGCATTTT.

The chain is built from TRBV14 and TRBJ1-5; 7 positions match TRBD1. CDR1 and CDR2 from the germline V gene are SGHDN and FVKESK. The CDR3 has 16 residues. The junction had 7 bases not matched to a gene; V was cut back by 0 bases and J by 5 bases. The CDR3 coding sequence is TGTGCCAGCAGCCAAGATAGGGGGCGCTGGGATCAGCCCCAGCATTTT. Amino acids: CASSQDRGRWDQPQHF.

DNA of the CDR3: TGTGCCAGCCGTGGACAGGGGGCCTACGAGCAGTACTTC. Amino acid sequence: CASRGQGAYEQYF. The chain joins TRBV25-1 to TRBJ2-7; 10 bases are a match to TRBD1. Germline CDR1 MGHDK, CDR2 SYGVNS. J was trimmed by 2 bases and V by 8 bases; bases with no gene match: 3. The CDR3 runs 13 residues.

The rearrangement joins TRBV7-9 to TRBJ2-7, with D maybe TRBD1 (6 bases). Trimming took 1 base from V and 3 from J, leaving 10 bases between them. The CDR3 extends over 14 amino acids. Germline CDR1 and CDR2: SEHNR and FQNEAQ (reference sequence). The DNA of the CDR3 is TGTGCCAGCAGCTTAGGAGGGGGAATCTACGAGCAGTACTTC. It translates to CASSLGGGIYEQYF.

This clone turned up a few times. The chain is built from TRBV28 and TRBJ1-1; 7 nucleotides align to TRBD1. The CDR3 length is 17 residues. With 3 bases clipped from V and 0 bases from J, the junction kept 10 bases outside the gene matches. The V gene's germline CDR1 is MDHEN and CDR2 SYDVKM. CDR3 amino acids: CASSFLGQLTMNTEAFF. DNA for the CDR3: TGTGCCAGCAGTTTTTTGGGACAGCTTACCATGAACACTGAAGCTTTCTTT.

The V and J genes are TRBV5-1 and TRBJ1-1; D is uncertain. Germline CDR1 SGHRS, CDR2 YFSETQ. V dropped 2 bases and J dropped 0 bases, with 5 bases sitting between them. The CDR3 is 13 amino acids. CDR3 sequence: CASSLFMNTEAFF. The CDR3 nucleotides read TGCGCCAGCAGCTTATTCATGAACACTGAAGCTTTCTTT.

The chain carries TRBV5-1 and TRBJ2-1, with D possibly TRBD1 on 6 matching bases. The V gene's germline CDR1 is SGHRS and CDR2 YFSETQ. Trimming cost V 3 bases and J 7 bases, with 17 bases left between them. This CDR3 contains 15 residues. DNA for the CDR3: TGCGCCAGCAGCTCCAGACCGGGACATATAAATGAGCAGTTCTTC. The encoded protein is CASSSRPGHINEQFF.

CDR3 amino acids: CSVTGESTYEQYF. CDR3 nucleotides: TGCAGCGTTACAGGGGAATCCACCTACGAGCAGTACTTC. This chain links TRBV29-1 with TRBJ2-7, with 7 bases identical to TRBD1. V gave up 5 bases and J gave up 2 bases; unmatched junction bases: 6. There are 13 residues in the CDR3. Per germline, CDR1 SQVTM and CDR2 ANQGSEA.

The rearrangement uses TRBV5-6 and TRBJ2-1, with a weak D call TRBD1 (7 bases). CDR1 is SGHDT, CDR2 YYEEEE, per germline. Between the trimmed V and J ends, which lost 0 bases and 3 bases, there was a span of 13 bases. The CDR3 extends over 16 amino acids. CDR3 in amino acids: CASSLVQGGYYNEQFF. The CDR3, as DNA: TGTGCCAGCAGCTTGGTGCAGGGGGGTTACTACAATGAGCAGTTCTTC.

V gene TRBV19 combines with J gene TRBJ1-2; D is ambiguous. Germline loops: CDR1 LNHDA, CDR2 SQIVND (reference sequence). Trimming cost V 5 bases and J 6 bases, with 10 bases left between them. The CDR3 has 12 amino acids. This CDR3 is CASSAPGNGYTF. The DNA of the CDR3 is TGTGCCAGTAGTGCCCCGGGGAATGGCTACACCTTC.

The genes are TRBV7-6 and TRBJ2-7; D remains ambiguous. Germline values: CDR1 SGHVS, CDR2 FNYEAQ. The CDR3 sequence is 15 residues long. The V and J ends lost 0 bases and 4 bases respectively, with 13 bases between them. This CDR3 is CASSLARQGLYEQYF. The DNA for the CDR3 is TGTGCCAGCAGCTTAGCCCGACAAGGCCTATACGAGCAGTACTTC. Looking up the rest from reference TRBV7-6 and TRBJ2-7 gives the full variable domain: GAGVSQSPRYKVTKRGQDVALRCDPISGHVSLYWYRQALGQGPEFLTYFNYEAQQDKSGLPNDRFSAERPEGSISTLTIQRTEQRDSAMYRCASSLARQGLYEQYFGPGTRLTVT.

This clone appeared a few times. This rearrangement joins TRBV5-1 to TRBJ2-2, with 10 bases matching TRBD2. Losses at the gene ends were 4 bases for V and 1 base for J; bases not matched to a gene: 4. Per germline, CDR1 SGHRS and CDR2 YFSETQ. There are 16 residues in the CDR3. CDR3 sequence: CASSIRLAGNTGELFF. The CDR3 DNA follows: TGCGCCAGCAGCATCAGACTAGCGGGGAACACCGGGGAGCTGTTTTTT. Using reference TRBV5-1 and TRBJ2-2 for the parts outside the CDR3, the full variable domain is KAGVTQTPRYLIKTRGQQVTLSCSPISGHRSVSWYQQTPGQGLQFLFEYFSETQRNKGNFPGRFSGRQFSNSRSEMNVSTLELGDSALYLCASSIRLAGNTGELFFGEGSRLTVL.

The V call is TRBV2, the J call TRBJ2-3, with TRBD2 matching 10 bases. V dropped 7 bases and J dropped 2; count of bases not matched to a gene: 6. There are 15 residues in the CDR3. CDR1 and CDR2 (germline): SNHLY, FYNNEI. The CDR3 DNA is TGTGCCAGCAAGGGGAGCGGGGGGGACACAGATACGCAGTATTTT. Translated, it gives CASKGSGGDTDTQYF.

The chain combines TRBV28 with TRBJ2-3, with TRBD2 matching over 8 bases. The V gene end was trimmed by 2 bases and the J gene end by 1 base; junction bases not matched to a gene: 8. CDR1 is MDHEN, CDR2 SYDVKM, per germline. The CDR3 extends over 17 amino acids. Here the CDR3 DNA reads TGTGCCAGCAGTTTAGGTGTTAGCGGGGCTGGCACAGATACGCAGTATTTT. It is translated as CASSLGVSGAGTDTQYF.

V usage is TRBV6-1 and J usage is TRBJ2-2; 11 nucleotides align to TRBD1. The germline gives CDR1 MNHNS, CDR2 SASEGT. The ends lost 2 bases at V and 3 bases at J; junction bases unmatched: 5. The CDR3 runs to 17 residues. The CDR3 loop reads CASSEWTGGGYTGELFF. The CDR3 region has the DNA TGTGCCAGCAGTGAATGGACAGGGGGCGGATACACCGGGGAGCTGTTTTTT.

The V call is TRBV4-1, the J call TRBJ2-3, with TRBD1 as a possible D gene (5 bases). Germline V lookup: CDR1 MGHRA, CDR2 YSYEKL. Between the trimmed V and J ends, which lost 3 bases and 4 bases, there was a span of 14 bases. CDR3 size: 15 residues. DNA for the CDR3: TGCGCCAGCAGCCACATGGGCAGGGCGGCAGATACGCAGTATTTT. Amino acids: CASSHMGRAADTQYF.

This rearrangement joins TRBV6-5 to TRBJ2-1, with no clear D. Trimming stripped 6 bases from V and 5 bases from J, with 14 bases between. CDR3 length: 14 residues. The germline V gene encodes CDR1 MNHEY and CDR2 SVGAGI. DNA of the CDR3: TGTGCCAGCAGCTTCTATCTGAAAAACAATGAGCAGTTCTTC. Translating gives CASSFYLKNNEQFF.

The gene calls are TRBV10-3 and TRBJ2-4; 9 positions agree with TRBD1. CDR3 length: 17 residues. CDR1 and CDR2 (germline): ENHRY, SYGVKD. V was clipped by 0 bases and J by 5 bases; unmatched bases: 8. The CDR3 DNA is TGTGCCATCAGTGAGTCGGGACAGGGTAATCCCCAAAACATTCAGTACTTC. Its protein product is CAISESGQGNPQNIQYF.